The present T cell receptor (beta chain) was sequenced within a study of cytomegalovirus exposure and HLA in healthy donors. Points from the study as a whole: Reportedly, HLA-A and HLA-B alleles of most subjects were accurately predicted from TCR beta. Later on, an analysis tied 15,000 to 20,000 TCR beta sequences to HLA alleles at 0.05 false discovery rate.

13 Jbeta primers and 60 Vbeta primers were used for the PCR. In the authors' methods: About 80 million unique TCR beta chains, roughly 11 million of them shared, were counted by a later analysis. Measured with immunoSEQ multiplex PCR; TCRdb has only the in-frame clones, and not every one. For V, J and clone size, that table is used; D and trimming come from the DNA. The sample carries around 150,000 clones, roughly 70% recorded once. As regards this clone: No antigen is known for it.

This CDR3 spans 12 amino acids. From germline, CDR1 is SEHNR and CDR2 FQNEAQ (reference sequence). V lost 3 bases, J lost 8 bases, and 3 bases stayed unmatched. The TCR originated in a woman between 40 and 55 years old in good health and CMV-seropositive. Sequencing input: PBMCs. The chain has TRBV7-9 and TRBJ1-2, with 7 bases aligning to TRBD1. Here the CDR3 DNA reads TGTGCCAGCAGCTTGGGGGACAGCGGCTACACCTTC. Protein: CASSLGDSGYTF.